What follows are 15 T cell receptor beta chains derived from one specimen sequenced in a study of blood T cell repertoires in COVID-19. Repertoires were generated with immunoSEQ multiplex PCR, while TCRdb's copy carries only in-frame clones and drops some. Of approximately 100,000 clones in the sample, 85% were seen once. The sample consisted of peripheral blood. Every receptor here comes from a human donor in a cohort sampled during active COVID-19.

This clone was observed a single time. V is TRBV4-1 and J is TRBJ2-4, with a tentative D call TRBD1 (6 bases). CDR3 length: 17 residues. CDR1 is MGHRA, CDR2 YSYEKL, per germline. Trimming took off 4 bases at V and 1 base at J, with 17 bases between the two ends. DNA for the CDR3: TGCGCCAGCAGCCCGACCAAGGGGGTTGTGGCCAAAAACATTCAGTACTTC. Protein: CASSPTKGVVAKNIQYF.

The J gene is TRBJ1-4, the V gene TRBV5-1; D unclear. The germline V and J ends were trimmed by 1 base and 8 bases, with 12 bases remaining between them. The V gene's germline CDR1 is SGHRS and CDR2 YFSETQ. This CDR3 is 14 amino acids long. CDR3 loop: CASSLFQEGEKLFF. The CDR3 coding sequence is TGCGCCAGCAGCTTGTTCCAGGAAGGAGAAAAACTGTTTTTT.

The chain is built from TRBV24-1 and TRBJ1-1; 7 positions agree with TRBD1. The CDR3 extends over 14 amino acids. Germline values: CDR1 KGHDR, CDR2 SFDVKD. After removal of 5 bases from V and 5 bases from J, the junction contained 7 bases not matched to a gene. This CDR3 is CATSGSTGETEAFF. As DNA, the CDR3 is TGTGCCACCAGTGGCTCTACAGGGGAAACTGAAGCTTTCTTT.

The chain recombines TRBV5-8 with TRBJ2-1; 8 bases align to TRBD2. The CDR3 covers 15 residues. Trimming at V came to 3 bases and at J to 3 bases, leaving 5 bases not matched to a gene. Germline values: CDR1 SGHTS, CDR2 YDEGEE. The chain's CDR3 is CASSWRAGGYNEQFF. The CDR3 DNA is TGTGCCAGCAGCTGGAGGGCGGGGGGCTACAATGAGCAGTTCTTC.

The V gene is TRBV5-4, the J gene TRBJ2-7; no clear D gene. The V gene lost 0 bases and the J gene lost 5 bases, with 9 bases spanning the gap. The CDR3 runs 13 residues. Germline V gene lookup returns CDR1 SGHNT and CDR2 YYREEE (reference sequence). The CDR3 sequence is CASSLVGSDEQYF. CDR3 DNA sequence: TGTGCCAGCAGCTTGGTCGGGTCCGACGAGCAGTACTTC.

The chain links TRBV5-1 to TRBJ2-3; TRBD2 matches 15 bases. The CDR3 loop spans 18 amino acids. Trimming took 0 bases from V and 3 from J; bases not matched to a gene: 5. Per the germline V gene, CDR1 is SGHRS and CDR2 is YFSETQ. The CDR3 here is CASSLGTSGRARTDTQYF. CDR3 coding DNA: TGCGCCAGCAGCTTGGGGACTAGCGGGAGGGCCCGGACAGATACGCAGTATTTT.

This clone is a singleton in its sample. V gene TRBV14 combines with J gene TRBJ2-5, with 8 bases fitting TRBD1. Trimming at V came to 4 bases and at J to 4 bases, leaving 11 bases not matched to a gene. This CDR3 is 16 amino acids long. CDR1 and CDR2 from the germline V gene are SGHDN and FVKESK. CDR3 loop: CASSPLGTGQGETQYF. CDR3 coding DNA: TGTGCCAGCAGCCCCTTAGGGACCGGACAGGGAGAGACCCAGTACTTC.

The rearrangement joins TRBV28 to TRBJ1-1; perhaps TRBD1 as D (5 bases). V lost 2 bases to trimming and J lost 1 base, with 8 bases between them. The CDR3 spans 14 residues. Germline lookup yields CDR1 MDHEN and CDR2 SYDVKM. Here the CDR3 reads CASSLRGGNTEAFF. The CDR3, as DNA: TGTGCCAGCAGTTTAAGGGGAGGGAACACTGAAGCTTTCTTT.

The chain uses TRBV6-5 and TRBJ2-4; weak D call: TRBD2 (5 bases). The V gene lost 7 bases and the J gene lost 0 bases, with 13 bases spanning the gap. Germline lookup yields CDR1 MNHEY and CDR2 SVGAGI. The CDR3 totals 15 residues. The CDR3 bases are TGTGCCAGCAATTCACACAGCGGAGCCAAAAACATTCAGTACTTC. Its translation: CASNSHSGAKNIQYF.

This clone was seen just once. The J gene is TRBJ1-1, the V gene TRBV18; D unresolved. V was cut by 6 bases and J by 1 base, with 12 bases left in between. The CDR3 length is 14 residues. Germline values: CDR1 KGHSH, CDR2 LQKENI. The CDR3 DNA reads as TGTGCCAGCTCCCTAAGGCAGGAGAACACTGAAGCTTTCTTT. Protein: CASSLRQENTEAFF.

This rearrangement joins TRBV24-1 to TRBJ2-2; 8 bases agree with TRBD2. Germline V CDR1 and CDR2: KGHDR, SFDVKD. V dropped 3 bases and J dropped 6; count of bases not matched to a gene: 8. The CDR3 is 16 amino acids. The CDR3 DNA sequence: TGTGCCACCAGTGATCCGGGACTAGTCTCACCCGGGGAGCTGTTTTTT. This gives the protein CATSDPGLVSPGELFF.

The chain joins TRBV28 to TRBJ2-7; D is ambiguous. V lost 5 bases, J lost 2 bases, and 13 bases lay in between. The V gene's germline CDR1 is MDHEN and CDR2 SYDVKM. The length of the CDR3 is 14 residues. The CDR3 sequence: CASSLEPQPYEQYF. CDR3 nucleotide sequence: TGTGCCAGCAGTCTTGAGCCACAGCCCTACGAGCAGTACTTC.

V gene TRBV3-1 (or the pseudogene TRBV3-2) combines with J gene TRBJ2-5, with a possible D match to TRBD2 (6 bases). Trimming pared 1 base from V and 1 base from J, leaving 7 bases between. Germline V gives CDR1 LGHDT, CDR2 YNNKEL (reference sequence). The CDR3 consists of 14 residues. The DNA of the CDR3 is TGTGCCAGCAGCCAAGCGGGACTCCAAGAGACCCAGTACTTC. This gives the protein CASSQAGLQETQYF.

The gene calls are TRBV12-3 or TRBV12-4 and TRBJ2-1, with D unclear. V gave up 3 bases and J gave up 7 bases, with 4 bases separating them. The CDR3 sequence is 11 residues long. The CDR3 reads CASSFANEQFF. The CDR3 DNA reads TGTGCCAGCAGTTTTGCGAATGAGCAGTTCTTC.

This clone was seen only once. CDR3 region: CASSYSRNSYEQYF. CDR3 nucleotide sequence: TGTGCCAGCAGTTACTCGCGTAATTCCTACGAGCAGTACTTC. The chain recombines TRBV6-5 with TRBJ2-7; D gene ambiguous. The CDR3 contains 14 residues. Deletions cut 0 bases from V and 1 base from J, with 7 bases between. The germline CDR1 and CDR2 sequences are MNHEY and SVGAGI.